This T cell receptor (beta chain) was recorded in a study of patients and donors after allogeneic stem cell transplantation. A few counts support this clonotype. One entry per CDR3 protein, called by TCRdb with MiXCR from the RT-PCR reads. This repertoire shows 50,000 to 60,000 distinct CDR3 sequences, 13% found once; its top ten account for more than 25%. Germline V gives CDR1 SGHDN, CDR2 FVKESK. V lost 5 bases to trimming and J lost 3 bases, with 16 bases between them. This CDR3 contains 15 residues. The chain links TRBV14 to TRBJ1-2, with D perhaps TRBD1 (5 bases). The source is a human donor who was either an allogeneic HSCT recipient or a stem cell or donor lymphocyte infusion donor (not recorded which). It is not recorded whose cells these are; they may come from a transplant donor. The sequencing input was blood, either unsorted or a sorted T cell fraction (not recorded which). CDR3 DNA sequence: TGTGCCAGCAGCGGCATAGGCGGGACGGACTATGGCTACACCTTC. It yields the protein CASSGIGGTDYGYTF. Supplemented by reference TRBV14 and TRBJ1-2, the full variable domain reads EAGVTQFPSHSVIEKGQTVTLRCDPISGHDNLYWYRRVMGKEIKFLLHFVKESKQDESGMPNNRFLAERTGGTYSTLKVQPAELEDSGVYFCASSGIGGTDYGYTFGSGTRLTVV.